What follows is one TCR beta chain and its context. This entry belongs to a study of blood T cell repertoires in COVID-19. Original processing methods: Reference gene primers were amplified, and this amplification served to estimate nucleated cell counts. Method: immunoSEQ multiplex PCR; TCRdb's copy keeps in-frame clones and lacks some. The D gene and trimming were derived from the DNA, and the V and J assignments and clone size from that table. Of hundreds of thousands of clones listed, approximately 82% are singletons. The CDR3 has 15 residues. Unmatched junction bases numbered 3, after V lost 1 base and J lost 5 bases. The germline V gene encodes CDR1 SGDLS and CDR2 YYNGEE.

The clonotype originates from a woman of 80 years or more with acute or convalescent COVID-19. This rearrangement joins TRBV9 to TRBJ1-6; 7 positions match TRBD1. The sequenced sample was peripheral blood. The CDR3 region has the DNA TGTGCCAGCAGCGTATTTGGGACAGATAATTCACCCCTCCACTTT. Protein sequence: CASSVFGTDNSPLHF.